These T cell receptor beta chains were read from a single sample in a study of technical replicates of blood from a few donors. Produced via immunoSEQ multiplex PCR; TCRdb's table is partial and in-frame only. The profile shows about 75,000 clones, around 97% of them singletons. The sequenced sample was T cells isolated from PBMCs. The receptors come from a human donor in good health. Both conserved end residues are trimmed from each CDR3.

J: TRBJ1-2; V: TRBV7-9; length: 13; CDR3: ASSRGDRGSYGYT
J: TRBJ1-2; V: TRBV5-4; length: 11; CDR3: ASSLPGFEGYT
J: TRBJ1-3; V: TRBV27; length: 11; CDR3: ASSLSAGNTIY
J: TRBJ1-5; V: TRBV6-1; length: 12; CDR3: ASTPMTGNQPQH
J: TRBJ2-7; V: TRBV28; length: 13; CDR3: ASTNEGTSGYEQY
J: TRBJ1-3; V: TRBV4-1; length: 14; CDR3: ASRGDRVPSGNTIY
J: TRBJ2-7; V: TRBV6-1; length: 12; CDR3: ASSEVDNFYEQY
J: TRBJ2-2; V: TRBV28; length: 12; CDR3: ASSWDTYTGELF
J: TRBJ2-7; V: TRBV2; length: 13; CDR3: ASSRNREGTYEQY
J: TRBJ2-4; V: TRBV7-9; length: 17; CDR3: ASSLVIGQGSLAKNIQY
J: TRBJ1-1; V: TRBV6-6; length: 10; CDR3: ASGLSNTEAF
J: TRBJ1-1; V: TRBV28; length: 9; CDR3: ASSLYSEAF
J: TRBJ2-7; V: TRBV6-5; length: 13; CDR3: ASRTPAGLGYEQY
J: TRBJ2-1; V: TRBV4-1; length: 14; CDR3: ASSQYKRAGANEQF
J: TRBJ2-1; V: TRBV27; length: 13; CDR3: ASSRTSGTINEQF
J: TRBJ2-2; V: TRBV6-5; length: 13; CDR3: ASSPGTGVTGELF